The 26 T cell receptor beta chains given below trace back to one sample, sequenced in a study of OX40 agonist ivuxolimab in advanced cancers. Generated by immunoSEQ multiplex PCR, the TCRdb table keeps only in-frame clones and is missing some. The sample comprises roughly 20,000 clones, roughly 70% of which are singletons, and around 26% rests with the top ten. The sequencing here drew on CD4+ or CD8+ T cells sorted from blood, taken in a trial of the OX40 agonist ivuxolimab. The source is an adult with an advanced solid tumor such as melanoma, head and neck, liver or kidney cancer.

The V call is TRBV4-1, the J call TRBJ2-7; TRBD1 agrees at 8 bases. The CDR3 is made up of 12 amino acids. Per the germline V gene, CDR1 is MGHRA and CDR2 is YSYEKL. Losses at the gene ends were 3 bases for V and 6 bases for J; bases not matched to a gene: 1. This CDR3 reads CASSQTGVEQYF. CDR3 DNA: TGCGCCAGCAGCCAGACAGGGGTCGAGCAGTACTTC.

This chain uses TRBV10-3 with TRBJ2-2; D unresolved. Trimming stripped 0 bases from V and 5 bases from J, with 13 bases between. Germline V gives CDR1 ENHRY, CDR2 SYGVKD. The CDR3 is made up of 16 amino acids. DNA for the CDR3: TGTGCCATCAGTGAGTCCATTTACTCTAGAACCGGGGAGCTGTTTTTT. Translating gives CAISESIYSRTGELFF.

This chain uses TRBV7-9 with TRBJ2-7; D unresolved. The germline V and J ends were trimmed by 0 bases and 4 bases, with 13 bases remaining between them. This CDR3 comprises 15 residues. Germline lookup yields CDR1 SEHNR and CDR2 FQNEAQ (reference sequence). This chain's CDR3 is CASSLAHVSRYEQYF. CDR3 sequence (DNA): TGTGCCAGCAGCTTAGCGCATGTCAGTAGATACGAGCAGTACTTC.

The table lists this clone with a few counts. The chain carries TRBV12-5 and TRBJ1-1; D unresolved. The CDR3 extends over 12 amino acids. From germline, CDR1 is LGHNT and CDR2 FRNRAP. V shed 7 bases and J shed 0 bases, with 6 bases lying between them. The CDR3 sequence: CASALLNTEAFF. CDR3 nucleotide sequence: TGTGCTAGTGCCTTGCTGAACACTGAAGCTTTCTTT.

The chain is built from TRBV2 and TRBJ2-2; 7 bases fit TRBD1. J was trimmed by 6 bases and V by 8 bases; bases with no gene match: 12. CDR1 is SNHLY, CDR2 FYNNEI, per germline. The CDR3 covers 15 residues. For the CDR3, the DNA is TGTGCCAGCTTAGAAGGGACAGTCCAACCCGGGGAGCTGTTTTTT. Its protein product is CASLEGTVQPGELFF.

The chain is built from TRBV18 and TRBJ1-2, with D uncertain. In germline, CDR1 is KGHSH, CDR2 LQKENI. V gave up 1 base and J gave up 4 bases, with 13 bases separating them. There are 15 residues in the CDR3. The CDR3 is CASSPQGIGGYGYTF. In DNA form, the CDR3 reads TGTGCCAGCTCACCACAGGGTATAGGAGGCTATGGCTACACCTTC.

This clone appeared a few times. The CDR3 protein is CASSLGPGGETQYF. DNA of the CDR3: TGTGCCAGCAGCTTAGGGCCGGGGGGAGAGACCCAGTACTTC. This chain connects TRBV7-2 to TRBJ2-5, with 7 bases matching TRBD2. Germline V lookup: CDR1 SGHTA, CDR2 FQGNSA. Unmatched junction bases numbered 3, after V lost 1 base and J lost 4 bases. The CDR3 loop spans 14 amino acids.

This chain links TRBV9 with TRBJ1-1; D ambiguous. Germline values: CDR1 SGDLS, CDR2 YYNGEE. V was shortened by 4 bases and J by 1 base, with 8 bases between the two germline ends. The CDR3 covers 13 residues. The CDR3 DNA follows: TGTGCCAGCAGCCCCCTGCAGAACACTGAAGCTTTCTTT. It encodes CASSPLQNTEAFF.

The genes are TRBV6-5 and TRBJ2-3; D not certain. V dropped 2 bases and J dropped 0 bases, with 6 bases sitting between them. The CDR3 consists of 14 residues. Germline assignment: CDR1 MNHEY and CDR2 SVGAGI. The CDR3 here is CASSYRTSTDTQYF. The CDR3 DNA reads TGTGCCAGCAGTTACAGGACCAGCACAGATACGCAGTATTTT.

The J gene is TRBJ2-1, the V gene TRBV19; a weak D match, TRBD1 (6 bases). Germline V gene data show CDR1 as LNHDA and CDR2 as SQIVND (reference sequence). This CDR3 comprises 15 residues. V lost 4 bases, J lost 8 bases, and 18 bases lay in between. CDR3 DNA sequence: TGTGCCAGTAGTACAACAGGGTTTGCTGGTCATGAGCAGTTCTTC. Protein: CASSTTGFAGHEQFF.

J is TRBJ2-1 and V is TRBV7-9; TRBD2 matches at 7 bases. This CDR3 region has 12 residues. After removal of 7 bases from V and 8 bases from J, the junction contained 5 bases not matched to a gene. Per germline, CDR1 SEHNR and CDR2 FQNEAQ (reference sequence). The CDR3 sequence is CASTPRGDEQFF. CDR3 coding DNA: TGTGCCAGCACCCCTCGGGGGGATGAGCAGTTCTTC.

The rearrangement joins TRBV29-1 to TRBJ2-3, with no clear D. In germline, CDR1 is SQVTM, CDR2 ANQGSEA. The CDR3 totals 13 residues. V shed 2 bases and J shed 2 bases, with 8 bases lying between them. The CDR3 DNA reads TGCAGCGTTGAAAAGGGTTCCACAGATACGCAGTATTTT. It encodes CSVEKGSTDTQYF.

The J gene is TRBJ2-1, the V gene TRBV7-9; tentative D call: TRBD2 (6 bases). The V and J ends lost 2 bases and 7 bases respectively, with 21 bases between them. The CDR3 contains 17 residues. Germline CDR1 SEHNR, CDR2 FQNEAQ (reference sequence). The CDR3 nucleotides read TGTGCCAGCAGCTTACTTACGGGAGCTTCGATAACGAATGAGCAGTTCTTC. Translating gives CASSLLTGASITNEQFF.

This clone was picked up one time. This chain links TRBV7-9 with TRBJ2-3, with 8 bases aligning to TRBD2. CDR1 is SEHNR, CDR2 FQNEAQ, per germline (reference sequence). The J segment lost 6 bases and the V segment lost 3 bases, leaving 8 bases of the junction unmatched. The CDR3 is 15 residues long. The CDR3 sequence: CASSFPTSGQDTQYF. The CDR3 DNA reads as TGTGCCAGCAGCTTTCCTACTAGCGGACAGGATACGCAGTATTTT.

The chain links TRBV28 to TRBJ1-6; 7 nucleotides match TRBD1. Per the germline V gene, CDR1 is MDHEN and CDR2 is SYDVKM. The CDR3 totals 13 residues. V shed 4 bases, J shed 14 bases, and the junction held 8 bases outside the gene matches. The CDR3, as DNA: TGTGCCAGCAGTTCCGTGACAGGGCGGACCCTCCACTTT. Translated: CASSSVTGRTLHF.

The rearrangement joins TRBV2 to TRBJ1-3; D is undetermined. Germline V gene lookup returns CDR1 SNHLY and CDR2 FYNNEI. Trimming took off 5 bases at V and 0 bases at J, with 5 bases between the two ends. The CDR3 length is 13 residues. DNA of the CDR3: TGTGCCAGCAGTTTGGGCTCTGGAAACACCATATATTTT. It is translated as CASSLGSGNTIYF. Combining the CDR3 with reference TRBV2 and TRBJ1-3 gives the whole variable domain EPEVTQTPSHQVTQMGQEVILRCVPISNHLYFYWYRQILGQKVEFLVSFYNNEISEKSEIFDDQFSVERPDGSNFTLKIRSTKLEDSAMYFCASSLGSGNTIYFGEGSWLTVV.

The chain joins TRBV27 to TRBJ1-2; no firm D call. From germline, CDR1 is MNHEY and CDR2 SMNVEV (reference sequence). Trimming removed 5 bases from V and 2 bases from J, with 9 bases in between. The CDR3 is 13 amino acids. The DNA of the CDR3 is TGTGCCAGCAGTCCCTTCGGGAACTATGGCTACACCTTC. It encodes CASSPFGNYGYTF.

The V and J genes are TRBV4-3 and TRBJ2-7; 7 positions match TRBD1. This CDR3 comprises 15 residues. Germline CDR1 is LGHNA and CDR2 is YSLEER. Germline trimming cut 1 base from V and 3 bases from J; bases unmatched to any gene: 6. Written as DNA, the CDR3 is TGCGCCAGCAGCCAAGGAAGAGGGGGCGGCTACGAGCAGTACTTC. Protein product: CASSQGRGGGYEQYF.

The CDR3 spells CASSLVTRGAYGYTF. For the CDR3, the DNA is TGTGCCAGCAGCTTAGTCACCAGGGGGGCGTATGGCTACACCTTC. This chain connects TRBV11-2 to TRBJ1-2; TRBD1 agrees at 7 bases. This CDR3 contains 15 residues. The germline CDR1 and CDR2 sequences are SGHAT and FQNNGV. J was trimmed by 5 bases and V by 1 base; bases with no gene match: 7.

This clone was seen just once. The chain uses TRBV7-9 and TRBJ2-3; 8 positions agree with TRBD1. Germline V lookup: CDR1 SEHNR, CDR2 FQNEAQ (reference sequence). Unmatched junction bases numbered 6, after V lost 3 bases and J lost 1 base. This CDR3 contains 16 residues. CDR3 DNA sequence: TGTGCCAGCAGCTTCCGGGACAGGTTACGCACAGATACGCAGTATTTT. Its translation is CASSFRDRLRTDTQYF.

The chain recombines TRBV29-1 with TRBJ2-2; 13 bases are a match to TRBD2. The CDR3 extends over 15 amino acids. Unmatched junction bases numbered 4, after V lost 6 bases and J lost 3 bases. Germline V gene lookup returns CDR1 SQVTM and CDR2 ANQGSEA. The CDR3 region is CSVATSGRYTGELFF. CDR3 DNA: TGCAGCGTCGCGACTAGCGGGAGGTACACCGGGGAGCTGTTTTTT.

J is TRBJ2-1 and V is TRBV18; tentative D call: TRBD2 (6 bases). Germline V CDR1 and CDR2: KGHSH, LQKENI. The V end lost 3 bases, the J end lost 7 bases, and 16 bases lay between the germline ends. The CDR3 consists of 15 residues. The CDR3 spells CASSPGGGWINEQFF. The DNA of the CDR3 is TGTGCCAGCTCACCGGGAGGAGGGTGGATTAATGAGCAGTTCTTC.

The chain links TRBV6-1 to TRBJ2-1; D is ambiguous. Germline loops: CDR1 MNHNS, CDR2 SASEGT. V lost 6 bases and J lost 3, with 0 bases in between. The length of the CDR3 is 10 residues. This CDR3 reads CASSYNEQFF. The CDR3 DNA reads TGTGCCAGCAGCTACAATGAGCAGTTCTTC.

This sequence joins TRBV5-4 and TRBJ2-3; D not resolved. CDR1 and CDR2 (germline): SGHNT, YYREEE (reference sequence). This CDR3 comprises 13 residues. V lost 0 bases to trimming and J lost 2 bases, with 4 bases between them. The DNA of the CDR3 is TGTGCCAGCAGCTTGGGGAACACAGATACGCAGTATTTT. Its translation: CASSLGNTDTQYF. The entire variable domain, with the rest obtained from reference TRBV5-4 and TRBJ2-3, is as follows: ETGVTQSPTHLIKTRGQQVTLRCSSQSGHNTVSWYQQALGQGPQFIFQYYREEENGRGNFPPRFSGLQFPNYSSELNVNALELDDSALYLCASSLGNTDTQYFGPGTRLTVL.

The chain has TRBV2 and TRBJ2-7; TRBD1 agrees at 10 bases. The CDR3 covers 16 residues. Germline CDR1 and CDR2: SNHLY and FYNNEI. The V segment lost 3 bases and the J segment 5 bases; nucleotides outside the gene matches: 10. CDR3 sequence: CASSDFGGQGINEQYF. CDR3 coding DNA: TGTGCCAGCAGTGATTTCGGGGGACAGGGGATCAACGAGCAGTACTTC.

The chain employs TRBV28 and TRBJ2-2, with D possibly being TRBD1 (5 bases). V gave up 1 base and J gave up 5 bases, with 11 bases separating them. CDR1 is MDHEN, CDR2 SYDVKM, per germline. This CDR3 spans 15 amino acids. Here the CDR3 DNA reads TGTGCCAGCAGTTTATCAGTTAGGGGAACCGGGGAGCTGTTTTTT. Translating gives CASSLSVRGTGELFF.